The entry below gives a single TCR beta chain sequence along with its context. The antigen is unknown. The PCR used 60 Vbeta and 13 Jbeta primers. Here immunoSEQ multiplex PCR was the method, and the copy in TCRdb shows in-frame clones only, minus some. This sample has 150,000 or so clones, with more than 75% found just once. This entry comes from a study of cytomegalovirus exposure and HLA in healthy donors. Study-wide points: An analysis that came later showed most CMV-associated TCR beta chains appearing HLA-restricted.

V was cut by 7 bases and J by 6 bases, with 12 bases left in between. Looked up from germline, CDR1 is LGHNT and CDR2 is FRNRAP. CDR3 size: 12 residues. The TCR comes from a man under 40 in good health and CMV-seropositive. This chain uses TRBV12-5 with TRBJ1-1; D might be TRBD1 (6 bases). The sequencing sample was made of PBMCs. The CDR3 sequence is CASAREGAEAFF. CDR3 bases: TGTGCTAGTGCACGAGAGGGGGCTGAAGCTTTCTTT.